Below, 31 T cell receptor beta chains from the same sample are listed, as sequenced in a study of blood T cells in healthy people across ages. Alongside a J-beta primer mix, a sample-barcoded 5' primer served in a second PCR lasting about 7 to 11 cycles. MiXCR, run by TCRdb on the 5' RACE reads, gives a single entry per CDR3 protein. The sample has roughly 1.5 million distinct CDR3 sequences, approximately 43% seen once. The specimen sequenced was blood. These receptors originate from a woman aged 18-35 years in good health.

This clonotype was found a few times. The chain couples TRBV3-1 to TRBJ2-3; weak D call: TRBD1 (5 bases). The CDR3 runs 15 residues. Trimming took off 0 bases at V and 1 base at J, with 8 bases between the two ends. The germline V gene has CDR1 LGHDT and CDR2 YNNKEL (reference sequence). The chain's CDR3 is CASSQEGARTDTQYF. CDR3 coding DNA: TGTGCCAGCAGCCAAGAAGGGGCTCGCACAGATACGCAGTATTTT.

The chain uses TRBV3-1 and TRBJ2-1; TRBD1 matches 10 bases. Unmatched junction bases numbered 12, after V lost 7 bases and J lost 9 bases. The CDR3 length is 15 residues. Germline CDR1 reads LGHDT; CDR2 reads YNNKEL (reference sequence). The CDR3 bases are TGTGCCAGCAACCCTTCGGGACAGGGGCTCGTTGAGCAGTTCTTC. This gives the protein CASNPSGQGLVEQFF.

The chain combines TRBV29-1 with TRBJ1-1, with a tentative D call TRBD1 (5 bases). Trimming removed 4 bases at V and 6 bases at J, with 18 bases between. Germline CDR1 is SQVTM and CDR2 is ANQGSEA. This CDR3 has 14 residues. The CDR3 sequence: CSVARAGGFPEAFF. The CDR3, as DNA: TGCAGCGTTGCCAGGGCAGGCGGATTCCCTGAAGCTTTCTTT. The full variable domain, with the rest looked up from reference TRBV29-1 and TRBJ1-1, is SAVISQKPSRDICQRGTSLTIQCQVDSQVTMMFWYRQQPGQSLTLIATANQGSEATYESGFVIDKFPISRPNLTFSTLTVSNMSPEDSSIYLCSVARAGGFPEAFFGQGTRLTVV.

As regards this clonotype: An end of the junction does not agree with germline; a read error may underlie this. The CDR3 DNA sequence: TGTGCCAGCAACTTAGCGTCCAGTCCGAACACTGAAGCTTTCTTT. Protein sequence: CASNLASSPNTEAFF. The rearrangement links TRBV7-9 to TRBJ1-1; D gene ambiguous. Germline V CDR1 and CDR2: SEHNR, FQNEAQ (reference sequence). The CDR3 has 15 amino acids.

V gene TRBV24-1 combines with J gene TRBJ2-4; D gene ambiguous. CDR3 size: 12 residues. Germline V lookup: CDR1 KGHDR, CDR2 SFDVKD. V was clipped by 7 bases and J by 3 bases, with 6 bases between them. This chain's CDR3 is CATRDDKNIQYF. CDR3 nucleotides: TGTGCCACCAGGGACGACAAAAACATTCAGTACTTC.

The rearrangement joins TRBV5-1 to TRBJ1-2, with 8 bases that match TRBD1. V lost 4 bases to trimming and J lost 6 bases; unmatched junction nucleotides: 8. The CDR3 loop spans 14 amino acids. Germline CDR1 reads SGHRS; CDR2 reads YFSETQ. In nucleotides, the CDR3 is TGCGCCAGCAGCCCAGACAGGGGTGGGCATGGCTACACCTTC. It codes for CASSPDRGGHGYTF.

In this sample, this clonotype turned up a few times. The genes are TRBV7-2 and TRBJ2-3, with TRBD2 matching 12 bases. V trimming: 5 bases; J trimming: 5 bases; junction bases outside the gene matches: 5. The CDR3 loop spans 15 amino acids. Germline V CDR1 and CDR2: SGHTA, FQGNSA. The DNA of the CDR3 is TGTGCCAGCAGCACCCTAGCGGGGGGGGAAGATACGCAGTATTTT. It is translated as CASSTLAGGEDTQYF. Based on the CDR3 plus reference TRBV7-2 and TRBJ2-3, the full variable domain is GAGVSQSPSNKVTEKGKDVELRCDPISGHTALYWYRQSLGQGLEFLIYFQGNSAPDKSGLPSDRFSAERTGGSVSTLTIQRTQQEDSAVYLCASSTLAGGEDTQYFGPGTRLTVL.

The chain has TRBV5-1 and TRBJ2-1; TRBD2 matches at 10 bases. J was trimmed by 7 bases and V by 3 bases; bases with no gene match: 7. This CDR3 comprises 15 residues. Per the germline V gene, CDR1 is SGHRS and CDR2 is YFSETQ. The CDR3 bases are TGCGCCAGCAGCTGGGCAAGCGGGGGGGCTAATGAGCAGTTCTTC. Translating gives CASSWASGGANEQFF.

This clonotype was recorded only once. The gene calls are TRBV11-2 and TRBJ2-2; TRBD1 is a possible D gene (5 bases). This CDR3 region has 15 residues. The germline gives CDR1 SGHAT, CDR2 FQNNGV. V gave up 0 bases and J gave up 1 base, with 6 bases separating them. This CDR3 reads CASSLEGVNTGELFF. The CDR3 DNA is TGTGCCAGCAGCTTAGAAGGGGTGAACACCGGGGAGCTGTTTTTT.

The chain uses TRBV7-8 and TRBJ1-5, with D perhaps TRBD1 (5 bases). V dropped 4 bases and J dropped 7 bases, with 20 bases sitting between them. This CDR3 spans 16 amino acids. The germline V gene encodes CDR1 SGHVS and CDR2 FQNEAQ. In nucleotides, the CDR3 is TGTGCCAGCAGCTCACGACGACCGGGGTCAGGGCAGCCCCAGCATTTT. It translates to CASSSRRPGSGQPQHF.

The chain links TRBV4-3 to TRBJ2-7; TRBD1 is a possible D gene (5 bases). Germline CDR1 is LGHNA and CDR2 is YSLEER. Trimming pared 0 bases from V and 2 bases from J, leaving 11 bases between. The length of the CDR3 is 15 residues. The CDR3 reads CASSQDHLGAYEQYF. The CDR3 coding sequence is TGCGCCAGCAGCCAAGATCATCTAGGGGCCTACGAGCAGTACTTC.

This clonotype was detected only a few times. V and J are TRBV7-9 and TRBJ1-1; the D gene is possibly TRBD1 (5 bases). Germline assignment: CDR1 SEHNR and CDR2 FQNEAQ (reference sequence). This CDR3 region has 15 residues. V dropped 5 bases and J dropped 0 bases, with 13 bases sitting between them. This chain's CDR3 is CASSDLRTLNTEAFF. The CDR3, as DNA: TGTGCCAGCAGCGACCTCAGGACACTGAACACTGAAGCTTTCTTT. Using reference TRBV7-9 and TRBJ1-1 for the parts outside the CDR3, the full variable domain is DTGVSQNPRHKITKRGQNVTFRCDPISEHNRLYWYRQTLGQGPEFLTYFQNEAQLEKSRLLSDRFSAERPKGSFSTLEIQRTEQGDSAMYLCASSDLRTLNTEAFFGQGTRLTVV.

This clonotype has only a few counts. CDR3 nucleotides: TGCGCCAGCAGCCAAGGGGGATCCTTCGGGAGTATAGATACGCAGTATTTT. This translates into CASSQGGSFGSIDTQYF. The chain is built from TRBV4-3 and TRBJ2-3; D may be TRBD2 (6 bases). The V gene's germline CDR1 is LGHNA and CDR2 YSLEER. This CDR3 has 17 residues. With 1 base removed from V and 5 bases from J, the gap between germline ends came to 19 bases.

This clonotype was picked up a small number of times. V gene TRBV12-3 or TRBV12-4 combines with J gene TRBJ2-7; possible D gene TRBD1, 6 bases. CDR3 length equals 14 residues. V lost 6 bases and J lost 4, with 16 bases in between. The CDR3 here is CASRPTGTKYEQYF. The CDR3 DNA follows: TGTGCCAGCAGACCCACCGGGACAAAATACGAGCAGTACTTC.

This rearrangement joins TRBV24-1 to TRBJ2-1; D is possibly TRBD1 (7 bases). V was shortened by 0 bases and J by 8 bases, with 19 bases between the two germline ends. Germline assignment: CDR1 KGHDR and CDR2 SFDVKD. CDR3 length equals 17 residues. This CDR3 is CATSDLRAGTELDEQFF. The CDR3 nucleotides are TGTGCCACCAGTGATTTGAGGGCGGGGACAGAACTTGATGAGCAGTTCTTC.

About this clonotype: A clone one base away is much larger, so this may be a read error. The chain recombines TRBV5-1 with TRBJ2-7; 7 bases are shared with TRBD1. The CDR3 consists of 15 residues. Looked up from germline, CDR1 is SGHRS and CDR2 is YFSETQ. CDR3 nucleotides: TGCACCAGCAGCTCTGTCGGGACAGTTGGGGGCGAGCAGTACTTC. Amino acids: CTSSSVGTVGGEQYF.

This chain links TRBV24-1 with TRBJ2-5; D may be TRBD1 or TRBD2 (6 bases each). The germline gives CDR1 KGHDR, CDR2 SFDVKD. The germline V and J ends were trimmed by 4 bases and 2 bases, with 10 bases remaining between them. The CDR3 totals 14 residues. The CDR3 coding sequence is TGTGCCACCAGTGAAGGGGGGCTGCAAGAGACCCAGTACTTC. Residues: CATSEGGLQETQYF.

This sequence joins TRBV7-2 and TRBJ2-5; D may be TRBD1 (6 bases). Germline V gene lookup returns CDR1 SGHTA and CDR2 FQGNSA. V lost 1 base and J 3 bases, leaving 12 bases between the germline ends. The CDR3 consists of 15 residues. The CDR3 is CASSLDRVKKETQYF. The CDR3 nucleotides are TGTGCCAGCAGCTTAGACAGGGTGAAGAAAGAGACCCAGTACTTC.

This chain joins TRBV20-1 and TRBJ1-6; no reliable D call. Trimming pared 0 bases from V and 8 bases from J, leaving 2 bases between. The germline V gene encodes CDR1 DFQATT and CDR2 SNEGSKA (reference sequence). This CDR3 has 11 amino acids. DNA for the CDR3: TGCAGTGCTAGAGAAGATTCACCCCTCCACTTT. Translated, it gives CSAREDSPLHF.

The chain links TRBV12-3 or TRBV12-4 to TRBJ2-2; TRBD1 or TRBD2 may be the D gene (5 bases each). The CDR3 has 14 residues. Trimming took 7 bases from V and 3 from J, leaving 12 bases between them. The CDR3 region is CASNWGSDTGELFF. CDR3 DNA: TGTGCCAGCAATTGGGGGAGCGACACCGGGGAGCTGTTTTTT.

The rearrangement joins TRBV20-1 to TRBJ1-5; D is perhaps TRBD1 (5 bases). The V gene lost 3 bases and the J gene lost 4 bases, with 7 bases spanning the gap. There are 12 residues in the CDR3. Looked up from germline, CDR1 is DFQATT and CDR2 is SNEGSKA (reference sequence). The CDR3 DNA is TGCAGTGCTAGGCACAGGAATCAGCCCCAGCATTTT. Translating it yields CSARHRNQPQHF.

This clonotype has more than one count but fewer than ten. The genes are TRBV7-9 and TRBJ2-1; possibly TRBD2 for D (6 bases). Deletions cut 5 bases from V and 9 bases from J, with 17 bases between. The V gene's germline CDR1 is SEHNR and CDR2 FQNEAQ (reference sequence). The CDR3 is 14 residues long. DNA of the CDR3: TGTGCCAGCAGCGGCGGGACTCCTCGCGGTGAGCAGTTCTTC. Protein: CASSGGTPRGEQFF.

V is TRBV9 and J is TRBJ2-1; D is uncertain. The CDR3 covers 15 residues. Germline loops: CDR1 SGDLS, CDR2 YYNGEE. V was cut by 0 bases and J by 4 bases, with 11 bases left in between. The CDR3 DNA is TGTGCCAGCAGCGTAGCCTCAATTACTTACAATGAGCAGTTCTTC. Its translation is CASSVASITYNEQFF.

The chain carries TRBV15 and TRBJ1-1; no clear D. CDR1 and CDR2 (germline): LNHNV, YYDKDF (reference sequence). Between the trimmed V and J ends, which lost 3 bases and 4 bases, there was a span of 12 bases. The length of the CDR3 is 14 residues. CDR3: CATSSPFRVTEAFF. CDR3 in DNA: TGTGCCACCAGCAGTCCGTTTAGGGTCACTGAAGCTTTCTTT.

The table lists this clonotype with a few counts. This chain links TRBV2 with TRBJ1-2; D is ambiguous. Germline V gives CDR1 SNHLY, CDR2 FYNNEI. The CDR3 is 13 amino acids. Trimming took 2 bases from V and 4 from J, leaving 8 bases between them. The chain's CDR3 is CASSESYSYGYTF. CDR3 DNA sequence: TGTGCCAGCAGTGAATCCTATTCCTATGGCTACACCTTC.

This rearrangement joins TRBV7-2 to TRBJ2-2, with D perhaps matching TRBD1 (6 bases). The germline CDR1 and CDR2 sequences are SGHTA and FQGNSA. V was clipped by 5 bases and J by 5 bases, with 15 bases between them. The CDR3 has 15 amino acids. The CDR3 nucleotides read TGTGCCAGCAGCGCTCCGGGACAATTTACCGGGGAGCTGTTTTTT. Encoded protein: CASSAPGQFTGELFF.

The sample holds a few counts of this clonotype. The chain has TRBV6-2 or TRBV6-3 and TRBJ2-5; 7 bases fit TRBD1. The V segment lost 4 bases and the J segment 5 bases; nucleotides outside the gene matches: 4. CDR1 and CDR2 from the germline V gene are MNHEY and SVGEGT. This CDR3 has 13 amino acids. CDR3 sequence reads: CASSFGQVETQYF. As DNA, the CDR3 is TGTGCCAGCAGTTTTGGACAGGTGGAGACCCAGTACTTC.

V gene TRBV12-3 or TRBV12-4 combines with J gene TRBJ2-7; 9 nucleotides line up with TRBD2. V was pared by 6 bases and J by 2 bases, with 8 bases of the junction left unmatched. The CDR3 is made up of 15 amino acids. Here the CDR3 DNA reads TGTGCCAGCAGCCTCGGACTAGCGTTCGCCTACGAGCAGTACTTC. As protein: CASSLGLAFAYEQYF.

A few counts support this clonotype. V is TRBV5-1 and J is TRBJ2-1, with 9 bases fitting TRBD1. The germline gives CDR1 SGHRS, CDR2 YFSETQ. Trimming took 1 base from V and 9 from J; bases not matched to a gene: 8. The CDR3 is 15 residues long. The CDR3 sequence is CASSLSGQGLREQFF. The CDR3 DNA sequence: TGCGCCAGCAGCTTGTCCGGACAGGGGCTTCGTGAGCAGTTCTTC. Combining the CDR3 with reference TRBV5-1 and TRBJ2-1 gives the whole variable domain KAGVTQTPRYLIKTRGQQVTLSCSPISGHRSVSWYQQTPGQGLQFLFEYFSETQRNKGNFPGRFSGRQFSNSRSEMNVSTLELGDSALYLCASSLSGQGLREQFFGPGTRLTVL.

Of note for this clonotype: An end of the junction differs from the germline gene, which may be a read error. The chain employs TRBV12-3 or TRBV12-4 and TRBJ1-2; D is perhaps TRBD1 (6 bases). This CDR3 is built from 14 residues. In DNA, the CDR3 is TGTGCCAGCATTTTAGGACAGACACTCTATGGCTACACCTTC. Protein sequence: CASILGQTLYGYTF.

This chain connects TRBV6-5 to TRBJ2-5, with D possibly being TRBD2 (6 bases). The J call could be wrong; TRBJ2-7 is a better fit for the DNA end. This CDR3 spans 16 amino acids. Germline V CDR1 and CDR2: MNHEY, SVGAGI. CDR3 sequence: CASSYSISTGRREQYF. The CDR3 bases are TGTGCCAGCAGTTACTCCATATCGACGGGGAGGCGCGAGCAGTACTTC.